Included here is one T cell receptor beta chain sequence, with context. Its antigen remains unidentified. This sample is drawn from a study of cytomegalovirus exposure and HLA in healthy donors. Turning to the study itself: There were approximately 80 million unique TCRs (from HLA-typed donors) in an early data release.

General study points: Sequencing had likely introduced a cluster of highly shared sequence variants as an artifact. TCR beta V- and J-gene trimming, according to a later analysis, was linked to a missense DCLRE1C variant.

The germline CDR1 and CDR2 sequences are SGHDT and YYEEEE. The CDR3 spans 18 residues. Trimming stripped 0 bases from V and 1 base from J, with 18 bases between. PCR amplification relied on 60 Vbeta primers (plus 13 Jbeta primers). Profiling relied on immunoSEQ multiplex PCR, and the TCRdb table lists in-frame clones only, not all of them. The table includes some 140,000 clones, roughly four fifths detected once. V is TRBV5-6 and J is TRBJ2-3, with D possibly matching TRBD2 (7 bases). The source material was PBMCs. This TCR came from a woman in her 50s in good health and CMV-seropositive. Here the CDR3 DNA reads TGTGCCAGCAGCTTGGCGGGGGGCGAGGTGGTGGGCACAGATACGCAGTATTTT. Protein sequence: CASSLAGGEVVGTDTQYF.